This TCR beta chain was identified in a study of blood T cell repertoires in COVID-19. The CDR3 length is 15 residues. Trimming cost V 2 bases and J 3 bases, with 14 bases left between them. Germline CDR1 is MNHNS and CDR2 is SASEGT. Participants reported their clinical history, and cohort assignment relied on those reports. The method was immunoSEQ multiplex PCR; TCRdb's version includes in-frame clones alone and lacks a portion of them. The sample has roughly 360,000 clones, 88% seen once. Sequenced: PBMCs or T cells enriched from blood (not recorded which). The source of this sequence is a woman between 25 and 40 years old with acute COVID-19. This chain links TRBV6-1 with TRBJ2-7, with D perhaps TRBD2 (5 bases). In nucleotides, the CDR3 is TGTGCCAGCAGTGAACTCGAGGAGAGCGGCTACGAGCAGTACTTC. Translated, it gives CASSELEESGYEQYF.